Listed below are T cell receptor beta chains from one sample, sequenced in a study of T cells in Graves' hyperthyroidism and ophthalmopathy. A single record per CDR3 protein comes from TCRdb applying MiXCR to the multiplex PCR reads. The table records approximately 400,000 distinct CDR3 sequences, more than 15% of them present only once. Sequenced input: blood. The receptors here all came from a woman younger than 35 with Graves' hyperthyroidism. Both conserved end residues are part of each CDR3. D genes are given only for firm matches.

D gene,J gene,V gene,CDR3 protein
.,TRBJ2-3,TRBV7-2,CASSIRTSPSDTQYF
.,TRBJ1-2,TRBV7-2,CASSQENLNYGYTF
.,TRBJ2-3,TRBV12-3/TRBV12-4,CASSLLGGDTQYF
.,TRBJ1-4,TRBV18,CASSQGIWAEKLFF
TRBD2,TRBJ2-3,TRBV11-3,CASSTRVGGRAGTDTQYF
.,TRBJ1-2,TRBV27,CATKDRTTLKGYTF
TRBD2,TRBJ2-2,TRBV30,CASYGGSWTGELFF
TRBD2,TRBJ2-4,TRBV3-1,CASSGSGTRKNIQYF
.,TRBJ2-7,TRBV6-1,CASSETVSVEQYF
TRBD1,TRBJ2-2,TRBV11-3,CASSLPRDRGGDTGELFF
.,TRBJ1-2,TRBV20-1,CSARSAWQGRDTF
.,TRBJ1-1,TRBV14,CASSRSQGTEAFF
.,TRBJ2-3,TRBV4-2,CASSPPGRGEDTQYF
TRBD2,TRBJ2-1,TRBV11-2,CASSLDHLPGLGNEQFF
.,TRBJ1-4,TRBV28,CASSFRDLSNEKLFF
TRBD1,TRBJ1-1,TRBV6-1,CASSATGAATEAFF
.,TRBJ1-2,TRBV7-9,CASSLNNPAANYGYTF
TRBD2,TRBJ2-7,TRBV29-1,CSVEVFGAGGQYF